This note documents a single T cell receptor beta chain sequence. RNA transcripts yielded amplified TCR beta CDR3 regions. A first-round RT-PCR of the TCR CDR3 used the HTBI primer set. TCRdb called the multiplex PCR reads again in MiXCR, with one record for every CDR3 protein. The repertoire holds roughly 500,000 distinct CDR3 sequences, with about 20% as singletons. These data come from a study of T cells in Graves' hyperthyroidism and ophthalmopathy. Source material: blood. The sequence was collected from a woman in her 70s with Graves' ophthalmopathy.

CDR3 coding DNA: TGTGCCATCAGTGAAACACAAGAGACCCAGTACTTC. Translating it yields CAISETQETQYF. V gene TRBV10-3 combines with J gene TRBJ2-5; D call uncertain. V was pared by 3 bases and J by 2 bases, with 4 bases between. CDR1 ENHRY and CDR2 SYGVKD come from the germline V gene. This CDR3 has 12 amino acids.